This TCR beta chain comes out of a study of shared clonotypes between healthy human individuals. Findings and limits, study-wide: Non-shared clonotypes showed lower generation probabilities than clonotypes common to all four donors.

A note on this clone: Its antigen is still unknown.

CD45RO-negative, CCR7-positively selected cells formed the naive CD8 fraction, excluding terminally differentiated effector memory CD45RA+ cells. Deep was the level at which the assay was run. TCRdb's table, derived via immunoSEQ multiplex PCR, lists solely in-frame clones and lacks some. The repertoire includes about 2.2 million clones, just under 95% of them detected once, and 1.5% to 2% sits in the top ten. This CDR3 is built from 15 residues. Deletions cut 2 bases from V and 0 bases from J, with 9 bases between. Germline CDR1 is MNHEY and CDR2 is SMNVEV (reference sequence). The rearrangement joins TRBV27 to TRBJ2-3; D is undetermined. The origin of this receptor is a man aged 18-30 years in good health. Some clones in this sample may be carry-over from other donors' samples. The sequenced sample was naive CD8+ T cells from PBMCs. CDR3 nucleotide sequence: TGTGCCAGCAGTTTAATCCCCACTAGCACAGATACGCAGTATTTT. Protein product: CASSLIPTSTDTQYF.